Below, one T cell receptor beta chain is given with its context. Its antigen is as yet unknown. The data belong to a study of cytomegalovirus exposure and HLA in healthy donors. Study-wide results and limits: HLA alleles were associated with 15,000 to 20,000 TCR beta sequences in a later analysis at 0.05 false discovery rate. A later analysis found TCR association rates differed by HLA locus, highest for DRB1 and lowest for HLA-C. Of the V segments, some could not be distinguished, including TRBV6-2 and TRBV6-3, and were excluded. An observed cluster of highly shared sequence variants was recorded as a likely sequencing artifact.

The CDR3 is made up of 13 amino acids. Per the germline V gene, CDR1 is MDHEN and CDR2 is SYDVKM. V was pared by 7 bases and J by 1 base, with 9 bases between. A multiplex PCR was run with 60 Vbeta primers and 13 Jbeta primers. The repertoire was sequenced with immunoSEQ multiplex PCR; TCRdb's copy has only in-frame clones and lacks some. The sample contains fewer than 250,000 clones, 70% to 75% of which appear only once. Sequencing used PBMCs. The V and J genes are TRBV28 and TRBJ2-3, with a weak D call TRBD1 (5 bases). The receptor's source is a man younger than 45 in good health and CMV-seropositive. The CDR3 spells CASTQGGTDTQYF. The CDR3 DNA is TGTGCCAGCACCCAGGGTGGCACAGATACGCAGTATTTT.